This paragraph reports one T cell receptor beta chain. Treatment noted: oral pan-JAK inhibitor, 5-10 mg twice daily. Extracted RNA was reverse transcribed, and the resulting cDNA served as sequencing template. Some clones are missing from TCRdb's copy, which holds only in-frame ones; the method was immunoSEQ multiplex PCR. The sample contains 90,000 or so clones, roughly 47% of which appear only once. This sample was taken from a study of CD8+ T cells in alopecia areata. As for the study in general: The study gave treated patients oral tofacitinib at 5 to 10 mg twice daily.

The CDR3 runs to 15 residues. Germline values: CDR1 MNHEY, CDR2 SMNVEV (reference sequence). V lost 2 bases and J 4 bases, leaving 12 bases between the germline ends. V and J are TRBV27 and TRBJ2-1; TRBD2 might be the D (5 bases). The material was CD8+ T cells sorted from blood, obtained at week 24, from a patient treated with tofacitinib. The TCR originated in a human donor with alopecia areata. In DNA form, the CDR3 reads TGTGCCAGCAGTTTACGAGGGCCGGTGTACAATGAGCAGTTCTTC. Protein: CASSLRGPVYNEQFF.